These T cell receptor beta chains were read from a single sample in a study of T cell repertoires in cytomegalovirus infection. One entry per CDR3 protein results from TCRdb running MiXCR on the reads. Among under 350,000 distinct CDR3 sequences listed, around 20% were seen once. These receptors' targets are unknown. The sample consisted of cultured PBMCs, taken from culture after CMV antigen stimulation. The receptors come from a human donor in good health (CMV status not recorded). Some clones in this sample may be carry-over from other donors' samples. The CDR3 runs from the conserved cysteine through the conserved F or W. D genes are given only for firm matches. The size entry is marked missing in some rows and otherwise reads once, few, many or a size class.

>TRBV27|14|few|TRBJ2-7|TRBD1
CASSLNRGSSEQYF
TGTGCCAGCAGTTTAAACAGGGGGTCAAGCGAGCAGTACTTC
>TRBV11-2|16|few|TRBJ2-1|.
CASSLAGAVSYNEQFF
TGTGCCAGCAGCTTAGCCGGGGCAGTCTCCTACAATGAGCAGTTCTTC
>TRBV6-2/TRBV6-3|15|.|TRBJ2-1|.
CASSYGSTAYNEQFF
TGTGCCAGCAGTTACGGCTCCACCGCCTACAATGAGCAGTTCTTC
>TRBV27|18|.|TRBJ2-5|TRBD1
CASSSERTGLTRQETQYF
TGTGCCAGCAGTTCCGAGAGGACAGGGCTCACGAGGCAAGAGACCCAGTACTTC
>TRBV7-3|14|few|TRBJ2-5|.
CASSPSRRPETQYF
TGTGCCAGCAGTCCCTCCCGGAGACCGGAGACCCAGTACTTC
>TRBV27|16|.|TRBJ1-2|.
CASSLSSGRNIYGYTF
TGTGCCAGCAGTTTATCGTCAGGCCGAAACATCTATGGCTACACCTTC
>TRBV6-2/TRBV6-3|14|few|TRBJ1-1|.
CASSPNSDNTEAFF
TGTGCCAGCAGCCCCAACTCCGACAACACTGAAGCTTTCTTT
>TRBV19|16|few|TRBJ1-4|TRBD1
CASSHPKDRRNEKLFF
TGTGCCAGTAGTCATCCCAAGGACAGGAGAAATGAAAAACTGTTTTTT
>TRBV27|16|.|TRBJ2-5|.
CASSFLGGTHQETQYF
TGTGCCAGCAGTTTTTTGGGCGGGACCCACCAAGAGACCCAGTACTTC
>TRBV15|13|.|TRBJ1-2|.
CATSRSTGDRYTF
TGTGCCACCAGCAGGAGTACGGGGGATCGGTACACCTTC
>TRBV7-9|15|.|TRBJ1-1|TRBD1
CASEKGALKNTEAFF
TGTGCCAGCGAAAAGGGGGCGCTGAAAAACACTGAAGCTTTCTTT
>TRBV7-2|11|many|TRBJ1-1|.
CASSLRSQAFF
TGTGCCAGCAGCTTGAGGTCGCAAGCTTTCTTT
>TRBV2|18|.|TRBJ2-5|.
CASSVGQEPRTDQETQYF
TGTGCCAGCAGTGTGGGGCAGGAACCCCGAACCGACCAAGAGACCCAGTACTTC
>TRBV28|15|many|TRBJ1-5|.
CASNYWGDSNQPQHF
TGTGCCAGCAACTACTGGGGGGATAGCAATCAGCCCCAGCATTTT
>TRBV6-2/TRBV6-3|15|.|TRBJ2-3|TRBD2
CASSYSLAGTDTQYF
TGTGCCAGCAGTTACTCCCTAGCGGGCACAGATACGCAGTATTTT
>TRBV19|16|few|TRBJ2-1|TRBD2
CASSLQTSGGYNEQFF
TGTGCCAGTAGTCTCCAGACTAGCGGGGGATACAATGAGCAGTTCTTC
>TRBV7-9|14|.|TRBJ1-1|.
CASSTGRKNTEAFF
TGTGCCAGCAGCACGGGACGGAAGAACACTGAAGCTTTCTTT
>TRBV7-9|14|.|TRBJ2-5|.
CASSLGSGVETQYF
TGTGCCAGCAGCTTGGGCAGCGGAGTAGAGACCCAGTACTTC
>TRBV12-3/TRBV12-4|14|.|TRBJ1-1|.
CASSLSAGGTEALF
TGTGCCAGCAGTTTATCGGCGGGTGGCACTGAAGCTCTCTTT
>TRBV11-2|16|.|TRBJ1-1|TRBD1
CASSLDDRDLRTEAFF
TGTGCCAGCAGCTTAGACGACAGGGATCTGAGGACTGAAGCTTTCTTT
>TRBV20-1|16|.|TRBJ2-3|TRBD2
CSARAFQGLAADTQYF
TGCAGTGCTAGAGCCTTTCAAGGACTAGCGGCCGATACGCAGTATTTT
>TRBV7-2|12|.|TRBJ1-4|.
CASSFWGEKLFF
TGTGCCAGCAGCTTTTGGGGCGAAAAACTGTTTTTT
>TRBV7-2|17|few|TRBJ2-6|.
CASSLGQRNSGANVLTF
TGTGCCAGCAGCTTAGGACAGCGAAACTCTGGGGCCAACGTCCTGACTTTC
>TRBV23-1|17|once|TRBJ2-1|.
CASSQPTGKQPYNEQFF
TGCGCCAGCAGTCAGCCGACAGGCAAACAGCCCTACAATGAGCAGTTCTTC
>TRBV7-2|15|many|TRBJ2-2|.
CASSLISTSPGELFF
TGTGCCAGCAGCTTAATATCCACGAGTCCCGGGGAGCTGTTTTTT
>TRBV7-2|12|many|TRBJ1-2|.
CASSYDRRGYTF
TGTGCCAGCAGCTATGACAGGCGGGGCTACACCTTC
>TRBV18|16|.|TRBJ1-1|.
CASSPNPGFLNTEAFF
TGTGCCAGCTCCCCTAACCCAGGGTTCCTGAACACTGAAGCTTTCTTT
>TRBV6-1|13|few|TRBJ1-4|TRBD1
CASSERDRDKLFF
TGTGCCAGCAGTGAACGGGACAGGGACAAACTGTTTTTT
>TRBV5-4|15|many|TRBJ1-6|.
CASSSRTGPGSPLHF
TGTGCCAGCAGCTCTCGGACCGGCCCGGGGTCACCCCTCCACTTT
>TRBV4-3|13|many|TRBJ1-5|.
CASSQDLAQPQHF
TGCGCCAGCAGCCAAGATTTGGCTCAGCCCCAGCATTTT
>TRBV6-2/TRBV6-3|14|few|TRBJ2-7|TRBD2
CASRRAGGGYEQYF
TGTGCCAGCAGAAGAGCGGGGGGTGGCTACGAGCAGTACTTC
>TRBV18|16|.|TRBJ2-2|TRBD1
CASSPPGQGSTGELFF
TGTGCCAGCTCACCTCCAGGACAGGGAAGCACCGGGGAGCTGTTTTTT
>TRBV25-1|18|few|TRBJ1-2|.
CASSDGAVGEAYDPGYTF
TGTGCCAGCAGTGACGGGGCGGTAGGGGAGGCCTATGATCCCGGCTACACCTTC
>TRBV7-2|16|few|TRBJ2-5|TRBD1
CASSPRTGGGQETQYF
TGTGCCAGCAGCCCCCGGACAGGGGGAGGCCAAGAGACCCAGTACTTC
>TRBV7-8|13|.|TRBJ1-5|.
CASSLEIYQPQHF
TGTGCCAGCAGCTTGGAGATTTATCAGCCCCAGCATTTT
>TRBV28|14|.|TRBJ1-2|TRBD1
CASSLQGAAYGYTF
TGTGCCAGCAGTTTACAGGGGGCGGCCTATGGCTACACCTTC
>TRBV2|15|few|TRBJ2-5|TRBD2
CASSGLAGSQETQYF
TGTGCCAGCAGCGGACTAGCGGGGTCCCAAGAGACCCAGTACTTC
>TRBV7-9|16|.|TRBJ2-4|TRBD2
CVSSLSGRAGKNIQYF
TGTGTCAGCAGCCTAAGCGGGAGGGCCGGCAAAAACATTCAGTACTTC
>TRBV20-1|18|.|TRBJ2-1|TRBD2
CSARPWASGASSYNEQFF
TGCAGTGCTAGACCTTGGGCTAGCGGGGCCAGCTCCTACAATGAGCAGTTCTTC
>TRBV15|15|many|TRBJ2-1|TRBD1
CATSTIDREYNEQFF
TGTGCCACCAGCACTATAGACAGGGAATACAATGAGCAGTTCTTC